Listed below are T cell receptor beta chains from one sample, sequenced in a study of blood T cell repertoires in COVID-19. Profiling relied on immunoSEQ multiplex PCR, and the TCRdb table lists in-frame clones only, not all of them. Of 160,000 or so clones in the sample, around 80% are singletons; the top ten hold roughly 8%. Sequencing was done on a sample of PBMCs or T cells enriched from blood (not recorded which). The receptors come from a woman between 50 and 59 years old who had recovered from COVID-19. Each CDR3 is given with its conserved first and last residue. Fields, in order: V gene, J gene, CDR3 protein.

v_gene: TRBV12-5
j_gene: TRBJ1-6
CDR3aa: CASGLSEVSPLHF

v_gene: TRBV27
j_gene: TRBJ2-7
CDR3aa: CASTDLGREQTYF

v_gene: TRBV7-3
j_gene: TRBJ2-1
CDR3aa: CASSSDREQFF

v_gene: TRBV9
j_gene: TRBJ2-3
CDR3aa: CASSVATETRDTQYF

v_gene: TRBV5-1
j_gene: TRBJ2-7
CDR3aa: CASSLLGAGEQYF

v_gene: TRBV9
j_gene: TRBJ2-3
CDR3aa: CASSPRLAGNTDTQYF

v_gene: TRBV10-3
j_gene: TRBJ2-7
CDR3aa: CAISEVGGASEQYF

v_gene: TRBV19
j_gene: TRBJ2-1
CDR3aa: CASSIFVLPYNEQFF

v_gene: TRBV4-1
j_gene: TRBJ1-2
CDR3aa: CASSQATGGGYGYTF

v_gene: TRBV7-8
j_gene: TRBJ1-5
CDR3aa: CASSSQRPPQHF

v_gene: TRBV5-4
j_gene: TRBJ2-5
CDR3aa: CASSSGRDPGAQYF

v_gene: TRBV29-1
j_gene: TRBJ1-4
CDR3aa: CSVGQGRGNEKLFF

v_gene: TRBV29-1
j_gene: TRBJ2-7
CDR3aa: CSSRDSSYEQYF

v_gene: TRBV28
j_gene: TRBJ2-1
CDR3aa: CASTLRTSGSGSYNEQFF

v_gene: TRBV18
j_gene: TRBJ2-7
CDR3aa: CASSPGGEQYF

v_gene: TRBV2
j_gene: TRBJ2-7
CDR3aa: CASSTTGNEQYF